This record looks at one T cell receptor beta chain sequence and its context. This record belongs to a study of blood T cell repertoires in COVID-19. The CDR3 length is 14 residues. Between the trimmed V and J ends, which lost 6 bases and 1 base, there was a span of 13 bases. Germline values: CDR1 MNHEY, CDR2 SVGAGI. Profiled with immunoSEQ multiplex PCR; TCRdb holds only in-frame clones, not every one. The sample yields approximately 140,000 clones, approximately 79% seen once. The sequencing sample was made of PBMCs or T cells enriched from blood (not recorded which). The sequence was obtained from a man aged 35 to 55 with acute COVID-19. The V and J genes are TRBV6-5 and TRBJ2-7; D is uncertain. CDR3 in amino acids: CASRDKALSYEQYF. CDR3 in DNA: TGTGCCAGCAGAGACAAGGCGTTATCCTACGAGCAGTACTTC.